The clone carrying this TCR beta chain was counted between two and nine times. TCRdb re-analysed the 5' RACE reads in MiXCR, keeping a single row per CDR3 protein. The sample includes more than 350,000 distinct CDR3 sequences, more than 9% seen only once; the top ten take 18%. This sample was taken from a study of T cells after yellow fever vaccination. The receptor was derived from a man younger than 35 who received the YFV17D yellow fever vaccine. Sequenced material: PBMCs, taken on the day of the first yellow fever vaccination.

This CDR3 is CSARGRETFYEQYV. As DNA, the CDR3 is TGCAGTGCTCGCGGGAGGGAGACCTTCTACGAGCAGTACGTC. V and J are TRBV20-1 and TRBJ2-7; 9 bases agree with TRBD2. Germline loops: CDR1 DFQATT, CDR2 SNEGSKA (reference sequence). V was clipped by 5 bases and J by 3 bases; unmatched bases: 8. The CDR3 has 14 amino acids.